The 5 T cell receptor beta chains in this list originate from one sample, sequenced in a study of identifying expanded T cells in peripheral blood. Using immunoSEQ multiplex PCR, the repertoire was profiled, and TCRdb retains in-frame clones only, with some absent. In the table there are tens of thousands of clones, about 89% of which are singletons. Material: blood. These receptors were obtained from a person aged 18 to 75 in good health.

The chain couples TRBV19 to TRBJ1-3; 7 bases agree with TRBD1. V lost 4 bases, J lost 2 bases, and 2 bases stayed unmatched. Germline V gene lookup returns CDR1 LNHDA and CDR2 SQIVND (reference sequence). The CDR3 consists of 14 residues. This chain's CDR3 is CASSKGGTGNTIYF. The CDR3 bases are TGTGCCAGTAGTAAAGGGGGCACTGGAAACACCATATATTTT.

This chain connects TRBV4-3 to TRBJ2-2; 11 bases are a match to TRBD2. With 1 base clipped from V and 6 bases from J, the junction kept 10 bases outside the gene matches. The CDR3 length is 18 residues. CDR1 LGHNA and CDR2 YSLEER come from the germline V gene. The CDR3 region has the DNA TGCGCCAGCAGCCAAGGATTTGGTAGCGGGAGGGCCCCCGGGGAGCTGTTTTTT. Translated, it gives CASSQGFGSGRAPGELFF.

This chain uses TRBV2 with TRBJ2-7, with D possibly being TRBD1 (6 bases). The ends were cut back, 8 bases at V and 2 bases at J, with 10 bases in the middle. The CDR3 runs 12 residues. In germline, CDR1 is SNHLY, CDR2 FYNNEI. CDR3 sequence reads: CASQGRPYEQYF. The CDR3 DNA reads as TGTGCCAGCCAGGGGCGACCCTACGAGCAGTACTTC.

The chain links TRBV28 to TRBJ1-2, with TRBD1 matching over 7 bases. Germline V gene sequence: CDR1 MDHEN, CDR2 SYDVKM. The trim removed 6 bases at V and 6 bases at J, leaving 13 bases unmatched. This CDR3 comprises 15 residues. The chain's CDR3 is CASRPQDRVPDGYTF. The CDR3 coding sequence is TGTGCCAGCAGACCACAAGACAGGGTTCCGGATGGCTACACCTTC.

The CDR3 region is CASSLTGTRNIQYF. The CDR3 nucleotides are TGTGCCAGCAGTTTGACAGGGACTCGGAACATTCAGTACTTC. V is TRBV27 and J is TRBJ2-4, with D perhaps TRBD1 (7 bases). With 3 bases removed from V and 7 bases from J, the gap between germline ends came to 13 bases. The CDR3 contains 14 residues. Germline CDR1 reads MNHEY; CDR2 reads SMNVEV (reference sequence).